The 29 T cell receptor beta chains reported below all come from one sample, sequenced in a study of cytomegalovirus exposure and HLA in healthy donors. The PCR employed 60 Vbeta primers together with 13 Jbeta primers. Sequenced by immunoSEQ multiplex PCR; TCRdb stores in-frame clones only, minus some. This table has some 140,000 clones, around four fifths appearing once. The sample taken for sequencing was PBMCs. The source of these receptors is a woman in her 40s in good health and CMV-seronegative.

This chain uses TRBV6-5 with TRBJ1-5, with 7 bases lining up with TRBD1. The CDR3 length is 12 residues. CDR1 is MNHEY, CDR2 SVGAGI, per germline. With 6 bases clipped from V and 4 bases from J, the junction kept 0 bases outside the gene matches. CDR3 sequence (DNA): TGTGCCAGCAGACAGGGGAATCAGCCCCAGCATTTT. This sequence encodes CASRQGNQPQHF.

This chain connects TRBV7-2 to TRBJ2-1; 11 bases fit TRBD2. The germline V gene has CDR1 SGHTA and CDR2 FQGNSA. This CDR3 comprises 16 residues. V shed 1 base, J shed 10 bases, and the junction held 9 bases outside the gene matches. CDR3 region: CASSLVLAGGIEEQFF. CDR3 DNA sequence: TGTGCCAGCAGCTTAGTCTTAGCGGGGGGGATCGAAGAGCAGTTCTTC.

This clone was seen more than once but under ten times. The genes are TRBV19 and TRBJ2-7; a possible D gene is TRBD2 (5 bases). Germline CDR1 and CDR2: LNHDA and SQIVND (reference sequence). Trimming cost V 5 bases and J 2 bases, with 16 bases left between them. The CDR3 consists of 15 residues. The CDR3 here is CASSSPRTGAYEQYF. CDR3 sequence (DNA): TGTGCCAGTAGTTCCCCTAGGACTGGAGCCTACGAGCAGTACTTC.

The CDR3 nucleotides are TGCGCCAGCAGTCGTCAAGAAGGGGGCTCTGGAAACACCATATATTTT. Translation: CASSRQEGGSGNTIYF. The chain employs TRBV5-1 and TRBJ1-3; TRBD1 is a possible D gene (6 bases). The CDR3 is 16 residues long. V was shortened by 5 bases and J by 0 bases, with 15 bases between the two germline ends. CDR1 is SGHRS and CDR2 is YFSETQ in the germline V gene.

This clone turned up a few times. This sequence joins TRBV11-2 and TRBJ1-1, with 8 bases aligning to TRBD1. The germline V gene encodes CDR1 SGHAT and CDR2 FQNNGV. The CDR3 runs to 17 residues. The ends lost 5 bases at V and 3 bases at J; junction bases unmatched: 14. The CDR3 spells CASSESVSGGWDTEAFF. The CDR3 DNA reads as TGTGCCAGCAGCGAGTCTGTCTCAGGGGGCTGGGACACTGAAGCTTTCTTT.

The V gene is TRBV6-1, the J gene TRBJ2-7; 8 nucleotides align to TRBD1. The CDR3 contains 15 residues. Per the germline V gene, CDR1 is MNHNS and CDR2 is SASEGT. V trimming: 4 bases; J trimming: 4 bases; junction bases outside the gene matches: 9. CDR3 amino acids: CASSVRGTGGYEQYF. The CDR3, as DNA: TGTGCCAGCAGTGTCCGAGGGACAGGAGGATACGAGCAGTACTTC.

This chain links TRBV10-3 with TRBJ2-3, with 8 nucleotides matching TRBD1. CDR3 length equals 14 residues. Germline V gives CDR1 ENHRY, CDR2 SYGVKD. Losses at the gene ends were 3 bases for V and 5 bases for J; bases not matched to a gene: 4. The CDR3 DNA is TGTGCCATCAGTGATTACAGGGGGGTAGATACGCAGTATTTT. Protein: CAISDYRGVDTQYF.

Only a few counts were recorded for this clone. The chain employs TRBV6-4 and TRBJ1-2; TRBD1 matches at 8 bases. Germline CDR1 MRHNA, CDR2 SNTAGT. V trimming: 3 bases; J trimming: 4 bases; junction bases outside the gene matches: 7. The CDR3 spans 15 residues. Here the CDR3 reads CASSESRDRIYGYTF. The CDR3 nucleotides read TGTGCCAGCAGTGAGTCCCGGGACAGGATCTATGGCTACACCTTC.

The chain is built from TRBV18 and TRBJ1-2; TRBD1 aligns across 7 bases. The length of the CDR3 is 17 residues. Germline CDR1 and CDR2: KGHSH and LQKENI. V was clipped by 3 bases and J by 3 bases; unmatched bases: 13. The CDR3 here is CASSPRTGIRMDYGYTF. CDR3 sequence (DNA): TGTGCCAGCTCACCCCGGACAGGTATTCGCATGGACTATGGCTACACCTTC.

The table lists this clone with a few counts. This chain links TRBV5-6 with TRBJ2-7; tentatively, D is TRBD2 (7 bases). V lost 0 bases, J lost 7 bases, and 14 bases lay in between. Germline CDR1 reads SGHDT; CDR2 reads YYEEEE. The CDR3 covers 14 residues. The CDR3 here is CASSLGAGAREQYF. The DNA of the CDR3 is TGTGCCAGCAGCTTGGGCGCGGGGGCTCGGGAGCAGTACTTC. The entire variable domain, with the rest obtained from reference TRBV5-6 and TRBJ2-7, is as follows: DAGVTQSPTHLIKTRGQQVTLRCSPKSGHDTVSWYQQALGQGPQFIFQYYEEEERQRGNFPDRFSGHQFPNYSSELNVNALLLGDSALYLCASSLGAGAREQYFGPGTRLTVT.

This clone was seen a handful of times. The chain employs TRBV7-2 and TRBJ2-6; possibly TRBD2 for D (5 bases). Trimming shortened V by 1 base and J by 0 bases, and 13 bases separated the two germline ends. The germline CDR1 and CDR2 sequences are SGHTA and FQGNSA. The CDR3 has 18 amino acids. CDR3 in amino acids: CASSLVRTGSSGANVLTF. The CDR3 DNA reads TGTGCCAGCAGCTTAGTAAGGACTGGCAGCTCTGGGGCCAACGTCCTGACTTTC.

This chain links TRBV28 with TRBJ2-5, with 11 bases that match TRBD2. J gave up 2 bases and V 6 bases, and 2 bases lay outside the gene matches. Germline lookup yields CDR1 MDHEN and CDR2 SYDVKM. This CDR3 spans 14 amino acids. The CDR3 nucleotides read TGTGCCAGCAGACTAGCGGGGGTACAAGAGACCCAGTACTTC. Its protein is CASRLAGVQETQYF.

The V gene is TRBV6-5, the J gene TRBJ1-1; no reliable D call. The germline CDR1 and CDR2 sequences are MNHEY and SVGAGI. The CDR3 runs to 13 residues. The V end lost 6 bases, the J end lost 5 bases, and 13 bases lay between the germline ends. The DNA of the CDR3 is TGTGCCAGCAGCCCAAGCCCTGGTACTGAAGCTTTCTTT. Translating gives CASSPSPGTEAFF.

This clone appeared a single time. This chain uses TRBV27 with TRBJ1-5, with TRBD1 matching 12 bases. Germline V gene lookup returns CDR1 MNHEY and CDR2 SMNVEV (reference sequence). V gave up 5 bases and J gave up 0 bases; unmatched junction bases: 20. The CDR3 spans 22 residues. In nucleotides, the CDR3 is TGTGCCAGCAGTCCACATCCGGGACAGGGGGCCACCCCCCGCTATAGCAATCAGCCCCAGCATTTT. Its protein product is CASSPHPGQGATPRYSNQPQHF.

The rearrangement links TRBV21-1 to TRBJ2-3; no DNA check was done on the table's D call, TRBD2. TRBV21-1 counts as a pseudogene. This CDR3 region has 15 residues. The CDR3 bases are TGTGCCAGCAGCAAGTCGGGGGGTAGCACAGATACGCAGTATTTT. Translation: CASSKSGGSTDTQYF.

V gene TRBV28 combines with J gene TRBJ2-4; 8 positions agree with TRBD1. Losses at the gene ends were 5 bases for V and 4 bases for J; bases not matched to a gene: 4. The CDR3 loop spans 14 amino acids. Germline-derived CDR1 and CDR2 are MDHEN and SYDVKM. CDR3 in amino acids: CASSTRQGKNIQYF. In nucleotides, the CDR3 is TGTGCCAGCAGTACCAGACAGGGGAAAAACATTCAGTACTTC.

V gene TRBV6-5 combines with J gene TRBJ1-2, with D perhaps TRBD1 (6 bases). In germline, CDR1 is MNHEY, CDR2 SVGAGI. The CDR3 spans 16 residues. V dropped 1 base and J dropped 0 bases, with 12 bases sitting between them. The CDR3 reads CASSYLSGATNYGYTF. In DNA, the CDR3 is TGTGCCAGCAGTTACTTGTCAGGGGCTACTAACTATGGCTACACCTTC.

The table lists this clone with a few counts. This chain uses TRBV7-8 with TRBJ2-7, with 7 positions matching TRBD2. The CDR3 spans 14 residues. Germline trimming cut 1 base from V and 4 bases from J; bases unmatched to any gene: 4. The germline V gene encodes CDR1 SGHVS and CDR2 FQNEAQ. CDR3 sequence reads: CASSLGGLVYEQYF. The CDR3 coding sequence is TGTGCCAGCAGCTTAGGCGGACTAGTGTACGAGCAGTACTTC.

The CDR3 protein is CASSLFRDSSYEQYF. For the CDR3, the DNA is TGTGCCAGCTCACTTTTCCGGGACAGCTCCTACGAGCAGTACTTC. The V call is TRBV18, the J call TRBJ2-7; 7 positions match TRBD1. The CDR3 totals 15 residues. The J segment lost 0 bases and the V segment lost 4 bases, leaving 6 bases of the junction unmatched. Germline V CDR1 and CDR2: KGHSH, LQKENI.

The CDR3 DNA is TGTGCCAGCAGACCAGGGGGGAACTACAATGAGCAGTTCTTC. Encoded protein: CASRPGGNYNEQFF. The chain couples TRBV2 to TRBJ2-1; D may be TRBD1 (7 bases). V shed 6 bases and J shed 3 bases, with 12 bases lying between them. CDR1 SNHLY and CDR2 FYNNEI come from the germline V gene. The CDR3 sequence is 14 residues long.

This chain links TRBV2 with TRBJ1-2, with TRBD1 matching 7 bases. This CDR3 has 15 residues. V shed 0 bases, J shed 8 bases, and the junction held 9 bases outside the gene matches. The germline gives CDR1 SNHLY, CDR2 FYNNEI. CDR3 in amino acids: CASSEAPDRPSGYTF. The CDR3 coding sequence is TGTGCCAGCAGTGAAGCACCGGACAGGCCGAGCGGCTACACCTTC.

The chain joins TRBV7-8 to TRBJ2-7; TRBD1 is a possible D gene (6 bases). Trimming removed 5 bases from V and 3 bases from J, with 11 bases in between. The CDR3 totals 13 residues. Germline V gene lookup returns CDR1 SGHVS and CDR2 FQNEAQ. The CDR3 bases are TGTGCCAGCAGCAAAACAGGGATCTACGAGCAGTACTTC. It codes for CASSKTGIYEQYF.

This clone has only one observation. The chain recombines TRBV6-5 with TRBJ2-7; 7 bases agree with TRBD1. Trimming removed 2 bases from V and 6 bases from J; junction bases left unmatched: 7. This CDR3 spans 14 amino acids. The germline V gene encodes CDR1 MNHEY and CDR2 SVGAGI. This CDR3 reads CASSYRTGAGEQYF. Written as DNA, the CDR3 is TGTGCCAGCAGTTACCGCACAGGGGCTGGCGAGCAGTACTTC.

This sequence joins TRBV5-6 and TRBJ2-3; D call uncertain. The germline V gene has CDR1 SGHDT and CDR2 YYEEEE. The CDR3 covers 17 residues. Trimming stripped 4 bases from V and 1 base from J, with 19 bases between. The CDR3: CASSRRGVFVGTDTQYF. The CDR3 DNA reads as TGTGCCAGCAGCCGTCGCGGTGTGTTTGTCGGCACAGATACGCAGTATTTT.

The CDR3 spells CASTIRGFGSNQPQHF. CDR3 bases: TGTGCCAGCACAATCAGGGGGTTTGGCAGCAATCAGCCCCAGCATTTT. This chain joins TRBV27 and TRBJ1-5; 7 nucleotides match TRBD1. J lost 1 base, V lost 7 bases, and 10 bases had no gene match. Germline assignment: CDR1 MNHEY and CDR2 SMNVEV (reference sequence). The CDR3 totals 16 residues.

The chain links TRBV6-1 to TRBJ1-6; tentatively, D is TRBD1 (6 bases). V gave up 7 bases and J gave up 5 bases, with 15 bases separating them. This CDR3 comprises 15 residues. The V gene's germline CDR1 is MNHNS and CDR2 SASEGT. The CDR3 sequence is CASTTGFANNSPLHF. The CDR3 DNA is TGTGCCAGCACCACAGGGTTCGCTAATAATTCACCCCTCCACTTT.

This clone turned up a few times. V gene TRBV9 combines with J gene TRBJ1-4; D may be TRBD1 (5 bases). The V end was cut by 0 bases, the J end by 8 bases, with 17 bases between. The CDR3 runs to 16 residues. Germline V gives CDR1 SGDLS, CDR2 YYNGEE. The CDR3: CASSVAPGGMGEKLFF. The CDR3 DNA reads TGTGCCAGCAGCGTAGCCCCTGGGGGGATGGGGGAAAAACTGTTTTTT.

This clone was seen more than once but under ten times. This chain connects TRBV6-1 to TRBJ1-5; D is unresolved. V lost 3 bases and J lost 7, with 13 bases in between. CDR3 length: 14 amino acids. Germline V lookup: CDR1 MNHNS, CDR2 SASEGT. The CDR3 here is CASSDREDRQPQHF. CDR3 sequence (DNA): TGTGCCAGCAGTGACCGGGAGGATAGGCAGCCCCAGCATTTT.

V is TRBV7-2 and J is TRBJ2-2, with 13 nucleotides matching TRBD2. With V trimmed by 1 base and J by 5 bases, 4 bases remained unmatched. The CDR3 totals 17 residues. Germline V gene lookup returns CDR1 SGHTA and CDR2 FQGNSA. The CDR3 loop reads CASSLVGLAGRTGELFF. CDR3 nucleotides: TGTGCCAGCAGCTTAGTGGGACTAGCGGGGAGAACCGGGGAGCTGTTTTTT.